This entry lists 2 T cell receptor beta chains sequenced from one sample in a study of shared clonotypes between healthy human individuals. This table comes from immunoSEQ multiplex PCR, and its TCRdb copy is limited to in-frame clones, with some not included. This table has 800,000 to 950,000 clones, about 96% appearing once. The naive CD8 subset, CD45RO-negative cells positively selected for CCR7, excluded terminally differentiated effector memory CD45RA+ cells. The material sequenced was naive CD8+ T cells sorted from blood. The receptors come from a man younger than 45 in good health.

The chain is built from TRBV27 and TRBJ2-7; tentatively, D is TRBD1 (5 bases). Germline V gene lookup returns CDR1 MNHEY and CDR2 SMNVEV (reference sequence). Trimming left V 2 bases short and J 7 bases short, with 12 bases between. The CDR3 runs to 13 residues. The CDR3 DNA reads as TGTGCCAGCAGTTTAACCCAGGGAAGGGAGCAGTACTTC. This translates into CASSLTQGREQYF.

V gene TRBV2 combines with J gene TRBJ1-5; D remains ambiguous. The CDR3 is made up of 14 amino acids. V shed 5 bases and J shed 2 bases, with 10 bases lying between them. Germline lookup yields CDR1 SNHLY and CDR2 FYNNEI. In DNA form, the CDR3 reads TGTGCCAGCAGTTGGACGGACGGCAATCAGCCCCAGCATTTT. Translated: CASSWTDGNQPQHF.